This T cell receptor (beta chain) is drawn from a study of regulatory T cells in long-lasting Graves disease. Time point defined: newly diagnosed GD, antithyroid drugs for less than 3 months. PBMCs provided the RNA from which the TCR library was made. Study results and caveats: Patients with persistent disease shared roughly 3,000 public clonotypes, outpacing the 966 shared by new patients. Owing to a sample size that was small, accuracy may have been reduced.

Through Arm-PCR of CDR3 regions and iRepertoire HTBI primers, TCR beta libraries were built. TCRdb itself ran the multiplex PCR reads through MiXCR, one entry per CDR3 protein. The sample contains about 500,000 distinct CDR3 sequences, 16% of which appear only once. V gave up 7 bases and J gave up 7 bases; unmatched junction bases: 15. Germline V gene data show CDR1 as MNHNS and CDR2 as SASEGT. The CDR3 is 15 residues long. There are a few counts of this clonotype. The antigen is not known. The sample was also linked to a second study, of T cells in Graves' hyperthyroidism and ophthalmopathy. That source reports: Every diagnosis used clinical symptoms, serum thyroxine and TRAb, thyroid ultrasound and orbital computed tomography. A model of 13 V-J features distinguished ophthalmopathy from stable hyperthyroidism.

This material consisted of peripheral blood mononuclear cells (PBMCs), taken at new diagnosis, from a patient treated with antithyroid drugs. This receptor was identified in a man aged 35 to 55 with Graves disease. This chain joins TRBV6-1 and TRBJ1-2, with TRBD1 matching 7 bases. The CDR3 DNA reads as TGTGCCAGCAACTTGGACAGGCAGGTGTTAAGTGGCTACACCTTC. Its protein product is CASNLDRQVLSGYTF.